This T cell receptor beta chain was profiled in a study of cytomegalovirus exposure and HLA in healthy donors. In the study overall: A subsequent analysis reported that the roughly 120 validation repertoires were produced on the same platform that had also been used for the 666 first-cohort repertoires. General study findings and limits: In vitro work confirmed that three CMV-associated chains recognize CMV antigens. Researchers counted around 170 TCR beta chains as cytomegalovirus-associated.

The CDR3 runs 18 residues. The V segment lost 3 bases and the J segment 5 bases; nucleotides outside the gene matches: 14. Germline V gene data show CDR1 as MDHEN and CDR2 as SYDVKM. Comments on this clone: Its antigen is not identified.

Sequencing used immunoSEQ multiplex PCR; TCRdb keeps in-frame clones, though not all of them. The sample records fewer than 250,000 clones, 83% being singletons. The V call is TRBV28, the J call TRBJ2-2, with 8 positions matching TRBD2. Sequenced sample: PBMCs. This receptor was identified in a woman between 18 and 30 years old in good health and CMV-seronegative. CDR3 protein: CASSFPRGSGTITGELFF. The CDR3 bases are TGTGCCAGCAGTTTTCCCCGGGGTAGCGGGACTATAACCGGGGAGCTGTTTTTT.